The source of this T cell receptor (beta chain) is a study of blood T cell repertoires in COVID-19. In the study overall: Some COVID-19 samples were acute and others convalescent; all came from the United States, Italy and Spain. In each case, the material was cDNA or gDNA derived from T cells, B-cell-depleted T cells, or PBMCs.

Germline-derived CDR1 and CDR2 are SGHTA and FQGTGA. V dropped 4 bases and J dropped 1 base, with 10 bases sitting between them. The CDR3 consists of 14 residues. In the authors' workflow: Amplification with reference gene primers provided the estimates of nucleated cell counts. The method was immunoSEQ multiplex PCR; TCRdb's version includes in-frame clones alone and lacks a portion of them. Clonal size and the V and J genes are those of that table, whereas D and trimming came from the DNA. The profile covers about 160,000 clones, with roughly 90% appearing a single time and around 2.9% taken by the ten largest.

The chain employs TRBV7-3 and TRBJ1-1; no reliable D call. The specimen was peripheral blood. This receptor was taken from a man in his fifties or sixties with acute or convalescent COVID-19. CDR3 loop: CASSSNPGNTEAFF. The CDR3 bases are TGTGCCAGCAGCTCGAACCCCGGGAACACTGAAGCTTTCTTT.